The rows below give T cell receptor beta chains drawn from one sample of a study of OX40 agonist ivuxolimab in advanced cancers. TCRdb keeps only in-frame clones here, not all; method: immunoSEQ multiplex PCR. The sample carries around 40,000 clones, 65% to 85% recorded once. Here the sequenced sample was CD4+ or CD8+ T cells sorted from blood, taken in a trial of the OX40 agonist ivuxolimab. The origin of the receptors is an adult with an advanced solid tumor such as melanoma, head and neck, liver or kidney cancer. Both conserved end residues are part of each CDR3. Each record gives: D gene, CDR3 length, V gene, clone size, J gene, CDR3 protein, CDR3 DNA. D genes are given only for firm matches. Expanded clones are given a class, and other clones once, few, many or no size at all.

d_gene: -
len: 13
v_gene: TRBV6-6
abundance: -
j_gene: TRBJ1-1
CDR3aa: CASSYQGSTEAFF
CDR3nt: TGTGCCAGCAGTTACCAGGGGAGCACTGAAGCTTTCTTT

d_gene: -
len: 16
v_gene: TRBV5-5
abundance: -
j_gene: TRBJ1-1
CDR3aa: CASSLTRGTQNTEAFF
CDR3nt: TGTGCCAGCAGCTTGACAAGAGGTACTCAGAACACTGAAGCTTTCTTT

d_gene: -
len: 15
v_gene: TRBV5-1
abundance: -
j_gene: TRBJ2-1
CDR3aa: CASRFNALRDNEQFF
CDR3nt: TGCGCCAGCAGGTTCAACGCCCTCCGAGACAATGAGCAGTTCTTC

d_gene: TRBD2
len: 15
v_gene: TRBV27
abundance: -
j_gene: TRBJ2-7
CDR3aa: CASSLLGGKGYEQYF
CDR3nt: TGTGCCAGCAGTTTATTGGGGGGGAAAGGCTACGAGCAGTACTTC

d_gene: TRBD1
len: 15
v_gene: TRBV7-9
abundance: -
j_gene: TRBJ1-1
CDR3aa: CASSPWTGRVTEAFF
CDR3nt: TGTGCCAGCAGCCCATGGACAGGGCGGGTTACTGAAGCTTTCTTT

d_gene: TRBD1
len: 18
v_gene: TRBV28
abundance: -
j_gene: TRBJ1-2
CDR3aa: CASSLGPGQGALRSGYTF
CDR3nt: TGTGCCAGCAGCTTAGGTCCGGGACAGGGGGCCCTCCGCTCTGGCTACACCTTC

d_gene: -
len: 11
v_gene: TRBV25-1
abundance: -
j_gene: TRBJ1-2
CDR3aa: CASSINGGYTF
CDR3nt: TGTGCCAGCAGCATAAATGGTGGCTACACCTTC

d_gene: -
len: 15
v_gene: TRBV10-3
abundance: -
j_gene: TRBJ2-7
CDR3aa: CAISENQGGSYEQYF
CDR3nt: TGTGCCATCAGTGAGAATCAGGGGGGTTCCTACGAGCAGTACTTC

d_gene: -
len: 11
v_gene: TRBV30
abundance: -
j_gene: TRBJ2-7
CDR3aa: CAWNRVNEQYF
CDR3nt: TGTGCCTGGAATCGGGTGAACGAGCAGTACTTC

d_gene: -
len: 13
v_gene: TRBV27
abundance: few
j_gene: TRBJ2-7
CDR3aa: CASSSPGSKKAYF
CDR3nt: TGTGCCAGCAGTTCCCCGGGGTCCAAAAAAGCGTACTTC

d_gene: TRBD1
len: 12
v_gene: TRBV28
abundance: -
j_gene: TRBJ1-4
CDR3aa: CASRRTGRKLFF
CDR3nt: TGTGCCAGCAGGCGGACAGGCCGAAAACTGTTTTTT

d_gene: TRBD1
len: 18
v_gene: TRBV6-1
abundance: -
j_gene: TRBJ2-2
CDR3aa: CASSEGLGTGRQTGELFF
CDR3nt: TGTGCCAGCAGTGAAGGTCTAGGGACAGGGAGGCAAACCGGGGAGCTGTTTTTT

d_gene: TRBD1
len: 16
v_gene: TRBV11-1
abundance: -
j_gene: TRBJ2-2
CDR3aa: CASSPGQGAYTGELFF
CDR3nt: TGTGCCAGCAGCCCCGGGCAGGGGGCATACACCGGGGAGCTGTTTTTT

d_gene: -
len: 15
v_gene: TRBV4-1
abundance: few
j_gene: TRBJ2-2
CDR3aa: CASSQEQGGTGELFF
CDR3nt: TGCGCCAGCAGCCAAGAGCAAGGGGGGACCGGGGAGCTGTTTTTT

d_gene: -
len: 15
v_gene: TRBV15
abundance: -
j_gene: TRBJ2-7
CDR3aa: CATSSLKGSSYEQYF
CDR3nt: TGTGCCACCAGCAGCCTCAAGGGGAGCTCCTACGAGCAGTACTTC

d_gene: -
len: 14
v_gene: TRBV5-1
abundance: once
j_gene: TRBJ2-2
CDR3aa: CASSSGWNTGELFF
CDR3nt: TGCGCCAGCTCTTCGGGGTGGAACACCGGGGAGCTGTTTTTT

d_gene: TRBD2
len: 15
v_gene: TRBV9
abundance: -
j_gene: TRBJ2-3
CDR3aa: CASGSGTSGTDTQYF
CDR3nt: TGTGCCAGCGGATCCGGGACTAGCGGAACAGATACGCAGTATTTT

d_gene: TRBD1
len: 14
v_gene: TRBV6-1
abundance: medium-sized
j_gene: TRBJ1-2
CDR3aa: CASSTGGAGYGYTF
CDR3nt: TGTGCCAGCAGTACAGGGGGCGCCGGCTATGGCTACACCTTC

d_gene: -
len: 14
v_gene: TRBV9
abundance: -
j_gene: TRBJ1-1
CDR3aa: CTSSVAGGGTEAFF
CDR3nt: TGTACCAGCAGCGTAGCTGGCGGGGGCACTGAAGCTTTCTTT

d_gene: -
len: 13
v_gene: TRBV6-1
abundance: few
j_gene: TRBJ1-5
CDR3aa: CASSAQDNQPQHF
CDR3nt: TGTGCCAGCAGTGCGCAGGACAATCAGCCCCAGCATTTT

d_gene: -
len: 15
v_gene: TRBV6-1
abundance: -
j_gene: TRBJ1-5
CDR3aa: CASSRELGMRQPQHF
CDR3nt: TGTGCCAGCAGTCGTGAGTTGGGGATGCGTCAGCCCCAGCATTTT

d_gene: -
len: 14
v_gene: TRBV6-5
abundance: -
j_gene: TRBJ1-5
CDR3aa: CASSWRQDYQPQHF
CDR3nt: TGTGCCAGCAGTTGGCGGCAGGACTATCAGCCCCAGCATTTT

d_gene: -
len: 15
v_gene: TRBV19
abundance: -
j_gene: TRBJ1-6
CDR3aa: CASSMRMELNSPLHF
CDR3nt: TGTGCCAGTAGTATGCGCATGGAACTTAATTCACCCCTCCACTTT

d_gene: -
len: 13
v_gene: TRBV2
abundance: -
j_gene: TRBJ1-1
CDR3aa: CASSVPGGVEAFF
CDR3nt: TGTGCCAGCAGTGTTCCGGGAGGGGTTGAAGCTTTCTTT

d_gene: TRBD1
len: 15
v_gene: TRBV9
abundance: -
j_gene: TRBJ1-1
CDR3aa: CASSPWTGIDAEAFF
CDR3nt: TGTGCCAGCAGCCCTTGGACAGGGATCGACGCTGAAGCTTTCTTT

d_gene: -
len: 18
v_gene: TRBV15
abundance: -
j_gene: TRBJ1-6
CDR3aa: CATSRDTAISSYNSPLHF
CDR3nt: TGTGCCACCAGCAGAGACACAGCCATTAGCTCCTATAATTCACCCCTCCACTTT

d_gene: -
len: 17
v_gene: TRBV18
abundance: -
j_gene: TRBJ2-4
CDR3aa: CASSPHDRPLAKNIQYF
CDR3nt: TGTGCCAGCTCACCACACGACAGGCCCTTAGCCAAAAACATTCAGTACTTC

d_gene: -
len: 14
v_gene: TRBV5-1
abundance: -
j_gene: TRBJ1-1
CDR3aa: CASSISGTMTEAFF
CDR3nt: TGCGCCAGCAGCATTTCCGGGACAATGACTGAAGCTTTCTTT

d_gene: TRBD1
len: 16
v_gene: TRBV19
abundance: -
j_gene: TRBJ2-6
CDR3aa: CASSKGARAGANVLTF
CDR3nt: TGTGCCAGTAGTAAGGGGGCGCGGGCCGGGGCCAACGTCCTGACTTTC

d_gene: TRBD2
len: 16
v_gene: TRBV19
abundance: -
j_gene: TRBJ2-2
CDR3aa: CASSIGGRGNTGELFF
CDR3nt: TGTGCCAGTAGTATTGGCGGGAGGGGGAACACCGGGGAGCTGTTTTTT

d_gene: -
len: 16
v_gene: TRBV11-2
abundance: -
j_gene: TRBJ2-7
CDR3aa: CASSRTGTRSSYEQYF
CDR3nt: TGTGCCAGCAGCCGAACCGGGACAAGAAGTTCCTACGAGCAGTACTTC

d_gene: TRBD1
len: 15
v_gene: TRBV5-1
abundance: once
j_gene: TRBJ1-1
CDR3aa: CASSLGAGTGDEAFF
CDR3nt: TGCGCCAGCAGCTTGGGCGCCGGGACAGGGGACGAAGCTTTCTTT

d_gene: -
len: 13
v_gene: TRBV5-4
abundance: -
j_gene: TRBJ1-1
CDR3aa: CASSLLRGREAFF
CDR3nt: TGTGCCAGCAGCTTACTCAGGGGCAGGGAAGCTTTCTTT

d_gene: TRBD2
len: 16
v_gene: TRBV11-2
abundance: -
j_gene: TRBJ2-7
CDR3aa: CASSFQSSGSWYEQYF
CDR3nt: TGTGCCAGCAGCTTCCAGTCTAGCGGGAGTTGGTACGAGCAGTACTTC

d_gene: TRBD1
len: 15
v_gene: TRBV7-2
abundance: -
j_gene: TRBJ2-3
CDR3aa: CASSPRTGSTDTQYF
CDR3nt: TGTGCCAGCAGCCCCAGGACAGGGAGCACAGATACGCAGTATTTT

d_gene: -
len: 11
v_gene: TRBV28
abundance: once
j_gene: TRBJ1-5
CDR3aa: CASSRDRRQHF
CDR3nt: TGTGCCAGCAGTCGGGACCGCCGCCAGCATTTT

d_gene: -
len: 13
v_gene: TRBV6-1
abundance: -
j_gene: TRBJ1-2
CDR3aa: CASRHLSNYGYTF
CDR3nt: TGTGCCAGCAGGCACCTCTCTAACTATGGCTACACCTTC

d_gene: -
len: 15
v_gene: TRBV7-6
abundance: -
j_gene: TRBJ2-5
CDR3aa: CASSKLGGYRETQYF
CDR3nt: TGTGCCAGCAGCAAATTGGGAGGTTATCGAGAGACCCAGTACTTC

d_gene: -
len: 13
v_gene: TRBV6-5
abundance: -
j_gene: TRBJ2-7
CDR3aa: CASSARGAYEQYF
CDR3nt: TGTGCCAGCAGTGCGAGAGGGGCCTACGAGCAGTACTTC

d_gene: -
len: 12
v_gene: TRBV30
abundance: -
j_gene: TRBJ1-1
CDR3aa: CAWGRGNTEAFF
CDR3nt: TGTGCCTGGGGACGGGGGAACACTGAAGCTTTCTTT

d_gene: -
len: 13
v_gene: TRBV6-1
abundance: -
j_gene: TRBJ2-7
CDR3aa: CAAQRGLQNEQYF
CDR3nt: TGTGCCGCCCAAAGGGGGTTGCAGAACGAGCAGTACTTC

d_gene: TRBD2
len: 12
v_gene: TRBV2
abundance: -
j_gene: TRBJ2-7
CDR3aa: CASSRLALEQYF
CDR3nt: TGTGCCAGCAGTCGACTAGCGCTCGAGCAGTACTTC

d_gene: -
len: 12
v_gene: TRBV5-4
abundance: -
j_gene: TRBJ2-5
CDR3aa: CASSFSKETQYF
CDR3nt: TGTGCCAGCAGCTTTTCCAAAGAGACCCAGTACTTC

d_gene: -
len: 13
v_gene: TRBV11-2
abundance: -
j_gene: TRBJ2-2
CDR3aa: CASQKGSIGELFF
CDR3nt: TGTGCCAGCCAAAAGGGTTCAATCGGGGAGCTGTTTTTT

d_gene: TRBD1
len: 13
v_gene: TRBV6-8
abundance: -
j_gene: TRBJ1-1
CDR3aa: CASSSDRDYKAFF
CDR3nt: TGTGCCAGCAGCTCGGACAGGGATTATAAGGCTTTCTTT

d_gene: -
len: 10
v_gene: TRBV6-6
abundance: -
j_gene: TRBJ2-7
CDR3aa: CASPIEGLHF
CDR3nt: TGTGCCAGCCCGATAGAGGGCCTCCACTTC

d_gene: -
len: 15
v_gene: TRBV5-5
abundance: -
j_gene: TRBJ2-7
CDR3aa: CASSLDRGRVYEQYF
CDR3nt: TGTGCCAGCAGCTTGGACCGGGGGCGCGTCTACGAGCAGTACTTC

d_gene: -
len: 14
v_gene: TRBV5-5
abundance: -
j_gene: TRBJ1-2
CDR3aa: CASSLDGQQEGYTF
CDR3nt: TGTGCCAGCAGCTTGGACGGACAGCAAGAAGGCTACACCTTC